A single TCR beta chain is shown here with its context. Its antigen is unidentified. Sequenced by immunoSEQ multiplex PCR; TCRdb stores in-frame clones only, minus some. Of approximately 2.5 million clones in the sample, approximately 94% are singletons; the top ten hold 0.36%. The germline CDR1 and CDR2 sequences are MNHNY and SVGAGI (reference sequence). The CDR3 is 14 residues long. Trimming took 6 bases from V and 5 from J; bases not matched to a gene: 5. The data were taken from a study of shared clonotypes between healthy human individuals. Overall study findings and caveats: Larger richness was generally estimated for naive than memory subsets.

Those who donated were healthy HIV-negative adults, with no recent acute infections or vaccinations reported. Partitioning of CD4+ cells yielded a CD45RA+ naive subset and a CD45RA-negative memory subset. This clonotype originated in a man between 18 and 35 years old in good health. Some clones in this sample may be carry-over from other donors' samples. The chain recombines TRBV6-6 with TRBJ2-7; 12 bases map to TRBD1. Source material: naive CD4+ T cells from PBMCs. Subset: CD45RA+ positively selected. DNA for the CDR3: TGTGCCAGCAGACCGGGACAGGGGGCCCACGAGCAGTACTTC. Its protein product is CASRPGQGAHEQYF.